The 5 T cell receptor beta chains presented below share a single source sample, sequenced in a study of blood T cell repertoires in COVID-19. Measured with immunoSEQ multiplex PCR; TCRdb has only the in-frame clones, and not every one. The sample yields nearly 250,000 clones, about 89% seen once. Material for sequencing was peripheral blood. The receptors come from a woman between 55 and 75 years old who had recovered from COVID-19.

In this sample, this clone turned up a few times. Within the sample, other DNA sequences also encode this same CDR3. The chain joins TRBV5-1 to TRBJ2-7; D possibly corresponds to TRBD1 (6 bases). The CDR3 is 13 amino acids. The germline CDR1 and CDR2 sequences are SGHRS and YFSETQ. With 4 bases removed from V and 3 bases from J, the gap between germline ends came to 11 bases. CDR3 residues: CASSLGQIYEQYF. The CDR3 DNA sequence: TGCGCCAGCAGCCTCGGACAGATCTACGAGCAGTACTTC.

This sequence joins TRBV9 and TRBJ1-1; 7 nucleotides line up with TRBD1. The CDR3 extends over 14 amino acids. Looked up from germline, CDR1 is SGDLS and CDR2 is YYNGEE. The CDR3 nucleotides are TGTGCGAGCGGGGTTTCGACAGGGACCGATGAAGCTTTCTTT. Encoded protein: CASGVSTGTDEAFF. Using reference TRBV9 and TRBJ1-1 for the parts outside the CDR3, the full variable domain is DSGVTQTPKHLITATGQRVTLRCSPRSGDLSVYWYQQSLDQGLQFLIQYYNGEERAKGNILERFSAQQFPDLHSELNLSSLELGDSALYFCASGVSTGTDEAFFGQGTRLTVV.

The table lists this clone with a count of one. The chain couples TRBV10-3 to TRBJ2-5; 7 positions match TRBD1. The CDR3 is 14 residues long. CDR1 is ENHRY and CDR2 is SYGVKD in the germline V gene. V shed 4 bases and J 5 bases; nucleotides not matched to a gene: 7. The CDR3 spells CAISVGGLGETQYF. As DNA, the CDR3 is TGTGCCATCAGTGTAGGGGGCCTAGGGGAGACCCAGTACTTC.

The CDR3 loop is CASSLGGQYSGNTIYF. The CDR3 DNA sequence: TGTGCCAGCAGCTTAGGCGGTCAATACTCTGGAAACACCATATATTTT. The chain employs TRBV7-3 and TRBJ1-3; D ambiguous. From germline, CDR1 is SGHTA and CDR2 FQGTGA. This CDR3 has 16 residues. V was shortened by 2 bases and J by 0 bases, with 11 bases between the two germline ends.

J is TRBJ1-5 and V is TRBV6-6; tentatively, D is TRBD1 (6 bases). This CDR3 comprises 15 residues. V lost 4 bases and J lost 3, with 13 bases in between. The germline V gene encodes CDR1 MNHNY and CDR2 SVGAGI (reference sequence). This chain's CDR3 is CASSSPNRDNQPQHF. Here the CDR3 DNA reads TGTGCCAGCAGTTCCCCCAACAGGGACAATCAGCCCCAGCATTTT.